This TCR beta chain was retrieved from a study of cytomegalovirus exposure and HLA in healthy donors (dated by TCRdb to 2015 to 2018). The study in broad terms: According to an earlier analysis of a few hundred of the donors, about 190 million T cells yielded 90 million to 140 million unique TCR beta sequences and about 300 Gb of sequence data. High-throughput TCR immunosequencing, statistical association of individual TCRs with disease status, and machine learning were combined to predict cytomegalovirus infection status. The study aimed to test whether cataloging public T cell receptors could reveal signatures of past pathogen exposure. Among approximately 370 genotyped donors of the cohort, an average of around 250,000 unique TCR beta nucleotide sequences was sequenced per donor, of which 15% to 20% were non-productive. An earlier analysis of several hundred of the donors used high-throughput TCR beta sequencing to judge whether each TCR beta V gene segment behaved as functional or pseudogenic. To study patterns of TCR occurrence, a later analysis re-analyzed previously published TCR beta repertoires from 600 to 750 donors and added high-resolution HLA genotyping. Among the roughly 430 genotyped donors, 81% belonged to the genetic ancestry cluster associated with self-reported Caucasian donors. HLA typing covered class I and class II loci at four-digit resolution. Using immunosequencing, the study profiled T cell repertoires from some 670 subjects and related those repertoires to cytomegalovirus serostatus. Alongside the repertoire data, information on donor age, sex, ethnicity and CMV serostatus was compiled. A separate validation cohort of roughly 130 different subjects was used in addition to the 666-subject first cohort. The later analysis used no new phenotypic data to find candidate immune exposures, relying instead on TCR beta sequences and their occurrence across donors. In a later genetic analysis, genome-wide SNP genotypes for 398 of the 666 donors were used, and that subset was treated as a discovery cohort. Roughly 300 gigabases of sequencing data and around 80 million unique TCR sequences made up an early release that covered about 640 HLA-typed donors. All discovery cohort repertoires had been generated using a single sequencing platform. Typing coverage differed by locus: A, B, C, DRB1 and DQB1 were typed in about 629-640 donors, DQA1 in about 510, DPA1 in around 580, and DPB1 in 472. Roughly five DR-DQ haplotypes were treated as single units for association and clustering because of strong linkage in the cohort. The full study reports these points: In the study, approximately 160 TCR beta chains were listed as associated with cytomegalovirus. In a later analysis, most CMV-associated TCR beta chains were found to appear HLA-restricted, with HLA associations seemingly driven largely by CMV exposure. Compared with the 666-donor mean, donors in an Asian-associated ancestry cluster had fewer N-insertions in productive TCRs, according to a later genetic analysis. V-gene and J-gene trimming of TCR beta chains was associated with a missense DCLRE1C variant in a later genetic analysis, and the association was replicated in an independent cohort. A further reported finding was that TCR beta sequences accurately predicted the HLA-A and HLA-B alleles for most subjects in the first cohort. The earlier analysis of some 560 of the donors excluded 15 to 20 rarely observed V segments, including chromosome 9 orphons, because counts were too low. It was suggested by the authors that the approach could potentially be generalized to other disease states and immunological phenotypes. In a later analysis, several top co-occurrence clusters were reported to appear linked to parvovirus B19, influenza, CMV and Epstein-Barr virus. Linkage disequilibrium might explain the correlated functional status among segregating V segments, but an unknown experimental factor could not be ruled out. A later analysis found that HLA-associated TCR beta chains were more clonally expanded and had lower generation probabilities than equally common non-associated chains. Some IMGT-functional V segments, including TRBV6-2 and TRBV6-3, could not be told apart with the 87-base-pair reads, so those segments were excluded. The sequencing pipeline was judged likely to have produced a cluster of highly shared sequence variants as a technical artifact. A later analysis found that TCR association rates varied across HLA loci, with DRB1 alleles showing the most associated TCRs and HLA-C alleles the fewest. Because HLA typing was unavailable for some donors at each locus, only the typed subset was used in association tests. In both the original and validation cohorts, the classifier was reported to diagnose cytomegalovirus status with high specificity and sensitivity. Across donors, most TCR sequences were observed very rarely, whereas some public TCRs were present in many individuals. This cohort had only TCR beta chains sequenced, and the lack of alpha or paired-chain data limited which features could be detected. For the cohort, immune exposure information was limited to CMV serostatus. Specific HLA alleles were associated with 16,951 TCR beta sequences at a false discovery rate of 0.05 in a later analysis. Broadly in line with IMGT annotations, most TCR beta V segments showed up in productive rearrangements about 90% or about 30% of the time in an earlier analysis of around 600 of the donors. A few of the identified cytomegalovirus-associated TCR beta chains were confirmed in vitro to be specific for cytomegalovirus antigens. When HLA alleles, especially DR and DQ, strongly co-occurred, attributing TCR associations to individual alleles was difficult. Presence/absence analyses assumed roughly uniform sequencing depth across donors, an assumption that may not hold.

Based on the germline V gene (reference sequence), the CDR1 and CDR2 sequences are WNHNN and SYGVQD. From the cysteine up to the phenylalanine, the CDR3 has a length of 11 residues. CDR3 DNA is the only sequence kept; it has 33 bases, read in frame from the first base. The V end loses 5 bases and the J end loses 8 bases, and a stretch of 6 bases separates them. The cohort comprised under 700 healthy bone marrow donors. At the time of sampling, every cohort member was nominally healthy, though immune exposures that went unrecorded were likely present. Of the 710 or so cohort members, about 290 had a positive CMV serostatus and approximately 400 had a negative one, while no CMV serostatus was recorded for the donor. A peripheral blood sample was collected from each donor, and TCR beta sequencing was performed on peripheral blood mononuclear cells. The Qiagen DNeasy Blood Extraction Kit was used to extract genomic DNA from the blood cell samples.

Libraries were constructed by the immunoSEQ multiplex PCR assay. A mixture of 60 forward primers for TCR Vbeta segments and 13 reverse primers for TCR Jbeta segments was used in the multiplex PCR. The CDR3 region of rearranged TCR beta genes was amplified from genomic DNA with a multiplex PCR assay. The amplified TCR beta libraries were sequenced on the Illumina HiSeq System as 87-base-pair reads. From the authors' description of their analysis: In a later analysis, tens of millions of unique TCR beta chains were counted across the 690 or so repertoires, and roughly 11 million of these chains were shared by at least two donors. A nearest-neighbor algorithm error-corrected the raw reads and collapsed the reads into unique sequences, merging closely related sequences to remove PCR and sequencing errors. CDR3 sequences were aligned to IMGT reference sequences to assign V, D and J gene segments. For a sequence to be retained, a match of at least six nucleotides was required to both a V gene segment and a J gene segment. Rearrangements were called productive when the CDR3 lacked stop codons and stayed in frame with V and J; all others were non-productive. CDR3 was defined according to IMGT convention as the region running from the second conserved V-encoded cysteine to the conserved J-encoded phenylalanine. Sequences without an unambiguous match to a single V gene segment were excluded from the earlier analysis of 587 of the donors. In an earlier analysis of approximately 500 of the donors, a V segment was called functional when productive rearrangements were above 56.7%, and segregating when the standard deviation between donors exceeded 5%. To diagnose cytomegalovirus status from the catalog of TCR beta chain sequences, a statistical classification framework was built. A later analysis assigned V and J genes by comparing TCR nucleotide sequences with IMGT/GENE-DB human TR gene sequences. In a later analysis, CDR3 sequences and most-parsimonious VDJ recombination scenarios were assigned using the TCRdist pipeline. A later analysis defined each TCR beta chain by its CDR3 amino acid sequence plus V-gene family, and excluded reads lacking a unique V-gene family. In a later analysis, 500 to 650 highly shared, low-generation-probability nucleotide sequences were removed to address suspected cross-contamination and a sequencing artifact. In a later analysis, a clonal expansion index for each public chain was calculated from normalized within-repertoire ranks of inferred template counts. In a later analysis, generation probabilities were computed with a VDJ recombination model fitted to out-of-frame rearrangements, and the resulting probabilities were checked against IGoR. In a later analysis, hypergeometric tests were used to score TCR-TCR, TCR-HLA and TCR-CMV co-occurrence, with a repertoire-size bias correction applied to TCR pairs. To estimate false discovery rates, a later analysis permuted the HLA or CMV assignments 20 times. In a later analysis, co-occurring TCRs were grouped with DBSCAN, and TCRdist sequence similarity was added when clustering was performed within HLA-allele-positive subsets. Co-occurrence clustering excluded repertoires with fewer than 30,000 or more than 120,000 public chains, plus five with anomalous nucleotide sharing. Imported from immuneACCESS, the table was reduced by TCRdb to in-frame sequences with V and J called. These copies leave out some clones; in studies compared against another copy, an unresolved V gene accounts for under half, and the cause of the remainder is not known. The V and J calls and the clone size are those of that table, but D and trimming were determined from the DNA. Across this sample there are fewer than 150,000 clones, with about three quarters seen only once. The top ten clonotypes cover approximately 15% of the sample.

A remark on this clone: What this receptor recognizes is not known. No base quality information exists; no much larger clone differs at one position.

In this chain, TRBV10-1 is recombined with TRBJ2-2, and possibly TRBD2, on 5 matching bases. This clonotype was sampled from a human donor in good health. Material: PBMCs. The DNA is TGCGCCAGCAGTTTAGCGGGGGAGCTGTTTTTT. Protein translation: CASSLAGELFF.